This T cell receptor beta chain came from a study of beta chain features in type 1 diabetes. About the study: Across all samples, roughly 98,000,000 sorted cells were examined.

Every donor provided one heparinised blood draw, which averaged about 110 mL. CD45RO/CCR7/CD25/CD127/CD95/CD27 sorting isolated CD4+ naive, central memory, regulatory and stem cell-like memory cells. The CDR3 spans 15 residues. The germline V gene has CDR1 SGHRS and CDR2 YFSETQ. With 7 bases clipped from V and 1 base from J, the junction kept 8 bases outside the gene matches. Reverse transcribing all isolated RNA meant expressed TCRB transcripts were sequenced. Naive, central memory and regulatory T cell samples produced a mean of about 4 million reads. The assay was immunoSEQ multiplex PCR, and TCRdb's table has in-frame clones only and misses some. The data contain roughly 180,000 clones, about 13% of them singletons.

This sequence was found in a woman aged 18-29 years in good health. The sequenced sample was central memory CD4+ T cells from blood. The chain links TRBV5-1 to TRBJ2-1; 7 nucleotides align to TRBD2. CDR3: CASGFGGESYNEQFF. For the CDR3, the DNA is TGCGCCAGCGGATTTGGGGGGGAATCCTACAATGAGCAGTTCTTC.